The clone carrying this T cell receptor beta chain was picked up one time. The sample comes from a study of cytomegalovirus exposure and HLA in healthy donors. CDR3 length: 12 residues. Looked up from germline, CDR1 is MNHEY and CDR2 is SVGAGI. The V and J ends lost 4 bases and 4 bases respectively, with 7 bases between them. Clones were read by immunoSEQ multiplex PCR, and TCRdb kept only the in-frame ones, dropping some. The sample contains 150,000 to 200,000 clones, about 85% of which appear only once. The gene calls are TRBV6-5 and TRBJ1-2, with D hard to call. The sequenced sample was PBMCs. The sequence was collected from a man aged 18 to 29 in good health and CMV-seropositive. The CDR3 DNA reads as TGTGCCAGCAGTTCCAGTCTCTATGGCTACACCTTC. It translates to CASSSSLYGYTF.